These 2 T cell receptor beta chains came from one sample sequenced in a study of shared clonotypes between healthy human individuals. Clones were sequenced by immunoSEQ multiplex PCR, and TCRdb holds only the in-frame ones, with some missing. The data hold 800,000 to 950,000 clones, with about 97% observed a single time. CD45RO-negative, CCR7-positively selected cells formed the naive CD8 fraction, excluding terminally differentiated effector memory CD45RA+ cells. The sequenced sample was naive CD8+ T cells sorted from blood. These receptors originate from a man aged 25 to 40 in good health.

Remarks on this clone: Other DNA variants within this sample encode the same CDR3. This chain joins TRBV9 and TRBJ2-7; 7 bases are shared with TRBD1. V gave up 0 bases and J gave up 0 bases; unmatched junction bases: 3. CDR3 size: 15 residues. The germline V gene has CDR1 SGDLS and CDR2 YYNGEE. CDR3 loop: CASSVAAGGSYEQYF. CDR3 nucleotide sequence: TGTGCCAGCAGCGTAGCAGCAGGGGGCTCCTACGAGCAGTACTTC.

The chain carries TRBV28 and TRBJ2-3, with 9 nucleotides matching TRBD2. The V and J ends lost 1 base and 4 bases, in that order; junction bases with no gene match: 15. This CDR3 is 19 amino acids long. CDR1 is MDHEN, CDR2 SYDVKM, per germline. The CDR3, as DNA: TGTGCCAGCAGTTTATCCCCAGTACATAGCGGGAGTTTTGCAGATACGCAGTATTTT. Residues: CASSLSPVHSGSFADTQYF.